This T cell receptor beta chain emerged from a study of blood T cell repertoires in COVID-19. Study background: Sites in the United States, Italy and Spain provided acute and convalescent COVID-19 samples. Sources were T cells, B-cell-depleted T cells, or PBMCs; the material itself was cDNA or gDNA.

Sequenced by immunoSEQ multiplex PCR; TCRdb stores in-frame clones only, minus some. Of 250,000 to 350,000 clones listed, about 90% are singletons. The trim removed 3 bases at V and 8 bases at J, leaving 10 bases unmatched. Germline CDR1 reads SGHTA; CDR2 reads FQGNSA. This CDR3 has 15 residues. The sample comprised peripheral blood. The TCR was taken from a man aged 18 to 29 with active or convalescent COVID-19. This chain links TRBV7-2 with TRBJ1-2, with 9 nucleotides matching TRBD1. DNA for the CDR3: TGTGCCAGCAGCTTGCAACAGGGGGCTAGAGCCGGCTACACCTTC. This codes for CASSLQQGARAGYTF.